This record looks at one TCR beta chain sequence and its context. It lacks a known antigen. Base qualities are not recorded, but no much larger clone differs from it by a single base. The data stem from a study of blood T cell repertoires in COVID-19 (TCRdb year 2020). For the wider study: Samples from collaborators originated in the United States, Italy and Spain and spanned both the acute and convalescent phases of COVID-19. The material from the prospective study consisted of cDNA or gDNA derived from T cells, B-cell-depleted T cells, or PBMCs. Subjects who had been exposed to COVID-19, were actively infected with it, or had recovered from it provided the deeply sampled blood TCRbeta repertoires that made up the dataset. A freely available public database, intended as a resource for researchers studying the immune response to SARS-CoV-2, is where the repertoires were released. Samples were obtained from the ongoing ImmuneRACE study (first 160 participants) and from approximately 1,200 subjects provided by 6 global collaborators. Sample metadata almost always included a de-identified subject ID, COVID-19 status, age in years and sex. Where HLA class I and class II types were available, the types were taken from metadata supplied by the sample provider, not from assay-based typing.

TCRbeta CDR3 regions were amplified from genomic DNA using the immunoSEQ Assay, a bias-controlled multiplex PCR. The paper's data handling went like this. The number of nucleated cells in each sample was estimated from the amplification of reference gene primers within the assay. To quantify the absolute abundance of each unique TCRbeta CDR3 rearrangement, sequence reads were collapsed and filtered. For each sample, productive Simpson clonality was calculated as the square root of Simpson's diversity index across productive rearrangements. TCRdb retrieved this table from immuneACCESS and kept in-frame rearrangements only. Not all clones are present; in checked studies, unresolved V genes account for under half, and no reason is known for the remainder. That table gives V, J and clone size, and the DNA gave D and trimming. The sample yields more than 200,000 clones; approximately 91% were counted once. The ten largest account for less than 3.5% of the sample.

What the research found in general, with its limitations: The amount of clinical and demographic metadata varied by source and participant and was provided uncurated.

Its CDR3 holds 16 amino acids, cysteine through phenylalanine. Of all the DNA, just the CDR3 is kept, 48 bases in frame from base 1. CDR1 and CDR2 were assigned from the germline V gene (reference sequence) as SEHNR and FQNEAQ. Ends trimmed: V by 5 bases, J by 5 bases; bases unmatched to a gene: 14. Each collaborating institution followed its own protocols to collect whole blood in K2EDTA tubes. For TCRbeta analysis, collaborators shipped samples as frozen whole blood, isolated PBMCs, or DNA extracted from either of those sample types. Sequenced input: peripheral blood. The rearranged chain carries TRBV7-9 and TRBJ2-7; TRBD2 lines up with 8 middle nucleotides. The TCR originated in a woman aged 55-69 years with acute or convalescent COVID-19. The DNA reads TGTGCCAGCAGCCTCGAGGTGGGCGGGAGGTCCCACGAGCAGTACTTC. Protein translation: CASSLEVGGRSHEQYF.